The 30 T cell receptor beta chains reported below all come from one sample, sequenced in a study of T-cell memory formation after mild COVID-19 (dated by TCRdb to about 2021). The library relied on 5' RACE. Sequenced using an Illumina NovaSeq 6000. TCRdb handled the public reads itself, with Q25 trimming in fastp and clone calling in MiXCR, and kept productive beta chains. CDR3 protein sequences are deduplicated, and each keeps its most common genes and DNA. Here the sample has hundreds of thousands of distinct CDR3 sequences; over 20% occur a single time. The ten biggest clones cover under 15% of the sample. Specimen: PBMCs or a T cell subset sorted from them (not recorded which). The source of these receptors is an adult woman who had mild COVID-19 (a few samples of this study predate the infection). The sample titles of this study are shuffled in the database, so cell type and time point are left out; the donor was told from shared clones.

Ten or more counts support this clonotype. The chain recombines TRBV6-1 with TRBJ2-2, with D tentatively TRBD1 (6 bases). Trimming pared 1 base from V and 9 bases from J, leaving 18 bases between. Germline values: CDR1 MNHNS, CDR2 SASEGT. This CDR3 contains 16 residues. The CDR3 nucleotides read TGTGCCAGCAGTGAAGATTTGGGACACCCCGACCGGGAGCTGTTTTTT. Translating it yields CASSEDLGHPDRELFF.

The sample holds many counts of this clonotype. The chain carries TRBV7-8 and TRBJ2-2; D uncertain. CDR3 length: 15 residues. V was clipped by 1 base and J by 0 bases, with 6 bases between them. Per germline, CDR1 SGHVS and CDR2 FQNEAQ. The CDR3 spells CASSLGASNTGELFF. The CDR3 coding sequence is TGTGCCAGCAGCTTAGGAGCCTCGAACACCGGGGAGCTGTTTTTT.

This clonotype was detected only a few times. The rearrangement joins TRBV5-1 to TRBJ2-1, with 7 bases aligning to TRBD1. The CDR3 has 13 residues. CDR1 is SGHRS, CDR2 YFSETQ, per germline. The J segment lost 8 bases and the V segment lost 5 bases, leaving 7 bases of the junction unmatched. The CDR3 sequence is CASSSRTGHEQFF. CDR3 sequence (DNA): TGCGCCAGCAGTAGCAGGACAGGCCATGAGCAGTTCTTC.

This chain connects TRBV9 to TRBJ1-1, with TRBD1 matching 12 bases. Per germline, CDR1 SGDLS and CDR2 YYNGEE. J was trimmed by 8 bases and V by 3 bases; bases with no gene match: 5. The CDR3 runs 14 residues. In DNA, the CDR3 is TGTGCCAGCAGCGCGTGGGACAGGGGGCAGGAAGCTTTCTTT. Encoded protein: CASSAWDRGQEAFF.

V and J are TRBV10-3 and TRBJ2-5, with TRBD2 matching 9 bases. Germline CDR1 and CDR2: ENHRY and SYGVKD. There are 15 residues in the CDR3. V was pared by 8 bases and J by 0 bases, with 7 bases of the junction left unmatched. The DNA for the CDR3 is TGTGCCATCCGGCGCGGGAGGGCGGACCAAGAGACCCAGTACTTC. Translating gives CAIRRGRADQETQYF.

This clonotype was detected only once. The rearrangement joins TRBV4-3 to TRBJ2-1; the D is unclear. V shed 5 bases and J shed 4 bases, with 18 bases lying between them. Germline-derived CDR1 and CDR2 are LGHNA and YSLEER. The CDR3 covers 16 residues. The CDR3: CASSRSHSSFYNEQFF. The CDR3 DNA reads TGCGCCAGCAGCAGGAGTCACTCTTCTTTTTACAATGAGCAGTTCTTC.

The genes are TRBV29-1 and TRBJ2-7, with unresolved D. Trimming left V 4 bases short and J 2 bases short, with 6 bases between. Looked up from germline, CDR1 is SQVTM and CDR2 is ANQGSEA. The CDR3 loop spans 11 amino acids. The CDR3 DNA follows: TGCAGCGTTGGAAGGCCCTACGAGCAGTACTTC. Protein product: CSVGRPYEQYF.

There are a few counts of this clonotype. The J gene is TRBJ2-1, the V gene TRBV7-8; D may correspond to TRBD1 or TRBD2 (5 bases each). V was clipped by 4 bases and J by 3 bases, with 19 bases between them. The CDR3 length is 17 residues. The V gene's germline CDR1 is SGHVS and CDR2 FQNEAQ. CDR3 loop: CASSSRSLVGGYNEQFF. The CDR3 coding sequence is TGTGCCAGCAGCTCGAGATCCTTAGTTGGGGGCTACAATGAGCAGTTCTTC.

This clonotype was observed at least ten times. The chain carries TRBV7-9 and TRBJ2-1; TRBD2 is a possible D gene (5 bases). Germline loops: CDR1 SEHNR, CDR2 FQNEAQ (reference sequence). The CDR3 runs 16 residues. Trimming shortened V by 5 bases and J by 4 bases, and 18 bases separated the two germline ends. CDR3 loop: CASSPTWGKRYNEQFF. The CDR3 DNA is TGTGCCAGCAGCCCGACCTGGGGTAAGCGGTACAATGAGCAGTTCTTC.

The chain employs TRBV5-1 and TRBJ1-2; D unclear. The germline V gene has CDR1 SGHRS and CDR2 YFSETQ. V was clipped by 0 bases and J by 7 bases, with 7 bases between them. The CDR3 totals 12 residues. CDR3 bases: TGCGCCAGCAGCTTGGAATTGGGTGGCTACACCTTC. This translates into CASSLELGGYTF.

This clonotype has more than one count but fewer than ten. This chain joins TRBV12-3 or TRBV12-4 and TRBJ1-5; D possibly corresponds to TRBD1 (5 bases). Deletions cut 8 bases from V and 4 bases from J, with 15 bases between. The CDR3 is made up of 14 amino acids. CDR3 loop: CASRLGLPNQPQHF. CDR3 bases: TGTGCCAGCCGCCTGGGGCTTCCAAATCAGCCCCAGCATTTT.

The V and J genes are TRBV5-1 and TRBJ2-1, with 13 bases lining up with TRBD2. V shed 1 base, J shed 14 bases, and the junction held 6 bases outside the gene matches. CDR1 SGHRS and CDR2 YFSETQ come from the germline V gene. The CDR3 loop spans 14 amino acids. CDR3 loop: CASSLRTSGGQEFF. The CDR3 DNA reads TGCGCCAGCAGCTTGAGGACTAGCGGGGGACAGGAGTTCTTC.

This clonotype was found once. The chain combines TRBV6-2 or TRBV6-3 with TRBJ2-3; tentatively, D is TRBD1 or TRBD2 (5 bases each). The V end was cut by 6 bases, the J end by 0 bases, with 19 bases between. Germline V gene lookup returns CDR1 MNHEY and CDR2 SVGEGT. The CDR3 is made up of 17 amino acids. CDR3 nucleotides: TGTGCCAGCAGCTCCGGGACGATAGATCCTAGCACAGATACGCAGTATTTT. It specifies CASSSGTIDPSTDTQYF.

J is TRBJ2-2 and V is TRBV3-1, with unresolved D. This CDR3 has 14 residues. CDR1 LGHDT and CDR2 YNNKEL come from the germline V gene (reference sequence). The V gene lost 0 bases and the J gene lost 4 bases, with 6 bases spanning the gap. The CDR3: CASSQDPTTGELFF. The DNA for the CDR3 is TGTGCCAGCAGCCAAGACCCAACCACCGGGGAGCTGTTTTTT.

The sample holds a few counts of this clonotype. The chain employs TRBV5-5 and TRBJ2-5; no reliable D call. This CDR3 contains 14 residues. Germline lookup yields CDR1 SGHKS and CDR2 YYEKEE (reference sequence). The ends were cut back, 1 base at V and 7 bases at J, with 14 bases in the middle. CDR3 coding DNA: TGTGCCAGCAGCTTGTACGAGGCCTCTTGGACCCAGTACTTC. Its protein is CASSLYEASWTQYF.

The chain combines TRBV5-6 with TRBJ2-7; D is perhaps TRBD2 (5 bases). The V gene's germline CDR1 is SGHDT and CDR2 YYEEEE. V lost 4 bases and J 0 bases, leaving 14 bases between the germline ends. This CDR3 has 15 amino acids. The CDR3 here is CASSPQLGSSYEQYF. The CDR3 DNA is TGTGCCAGCAGCCCACAATTGGGGAGCTCCTACGAGCAGTACTTC.

Points on this clonotype: An end of the junction differs from the germline gene, which may be a read error. The rearrangement joins TRBV3-1 to TRBJ2-7; D is undetermined. The CDR3 extends over 11 amino acids. Looked up from germline, CDR1 is LGHDT and CDR2 is YNNKEL (reference sequence). DNA for the CDR3: TGTGGCAGCAGTCTCGACTACGAGCAGTACTTC. Protein product: CGSSLDYEQYF.

This chain links TRBV5-1 with TRBJ2-7, with D possibly matching TRBD1 (5 bases). V was clipped by 0 bases and J by 6 bases, with 10 bases between them. This CDR3 is built from 13 residues. CDR1 and CDR2 from the germline V gene are SGHRS and YFSETQ. CDR3 sequence: CASSLAMTAEQYF. CDR3 sequence (DNA): TGCGCCAGCAGCTTGGCAATGACAGCCGAGCAGTACTTC.

The chain carries TRBV6-6 and TRBJ1-2, with TRBD1 identical over 7 bases. The CDR3 has 15 residues. V lost 4 bases to trimming and J lost 1 base; unmatched junction nucleotides: 6. Germline loops: CDR1 MNHNY, CDR2 SVGAGI (reference sequence). The chain's CDR3 is CASSSSGTVNYGYTF. Written as DNA, the CDR3 is TGTGCCAGCAGTTCCTCCGGGACAGTTAACTATGGCTACACCTTC.

This clonotype was seen only a few times. V gene TRBV29-1 combines with J gene TRBJ2-6; the match to TRBD1 covers 9 bases. The V and J ends lost 3 bases and 2 bases, in that order; junction bases with no gene match: 8. Germline V gene sequence: CDR1 SQVTM, CDR2 ANQGSEA. The CDR3 runs to 17 residues. The CDR3 loop reads CSVDRDRETAGANVLTF. The CDR3 DNA follows: TGCAGCGTTGACCGGGACAGGGAGACGGCTGGGGCCAACGTCCTGACTTTC.

V is TRBV10-3 and J is TRBJ2-5; tentative D call: TRBD1 (6 bases). This CDR3 region has 13 residues. Germline CDR1 reads ENHRY; CDR2 reads SYGVKD. Trimming shortened V by 8 bases and J by 0 bases, and 10 bases separated the two germline ends. The CDR3 bases are TGTGCCATCGGGAACAGGGACCAAGAGACCCAGTACTTC. The encoded protein is CAIGNRDQETQYF.

This clonotype occurred a few times. J is TRBJ1-1 and V is TRBV5-1; 10 positions agree with TRBD1. This CDR3 region has 15 residues. Unmatched junction bases numbered 6, after V lost 4 bases and J lost 3 bases. Germline V CDR1 and CDR2: SGHRS, YFSETQ. The CDR3 sequence is CASSTGTGEDTEAFF. CDR3 in DNA: TGCGCCAGCAGCACCGGGACAGGGGAAGACACTGAAGCTTTCTTT.

This clonotype was observed a handful of times. V usage is TRBV6-1 and J usage is TRBJ1-5; a possible D gene is TRBD1 (5 bases). The CDR3 length is 13 residues. The V end was cut by 5 bases, the J end by 10 bases, with 15 bases between. Germline V CDR1 and CDR2: MNHNS, SASEGT. CDR3 sequence (DNA): TGTGCCAGCAGTCGACCCGGGGGGGGACCCCAGCATTTT. Its protein product is CASSRPGGGPQHF.

The sample holds many counts of this clonotype. The gene calls are TRBV20-1 and TRBJ2-7, with 12 bases aligning to TRBD2. The V and J ends lost 4 bases and 4 bases, in that order; junction bases with no gene match: 11. CDR3 size: 16 residues. The germline V gene encodes CDR1 DFQATT and CDR2 SNEGSKA (reference sequence). CDR3 DNA sequence: TGCAGTGCTACCGGCCCGGGGACTAGCGGGCCTTACGAGCAGTACTTC. Its translation is CSATGPGTSGPYEQYF.

This clonotype was seen more than once but under ten times. The gene calls are TRBV3-1 and TRBJ2-3, with 10 bases fitting TRBD2. Germline V gene sequence: CDR1 LGHDT, CDR2 YNNKEL (reference sequence). The CDR3 loop spans 16 amino acids. J lost 6 bases, V lost 4 bases, and 10 bases had no gene match. The CDR3 sequence is CASSLLGLSGGDTQYF. CDR3 bases: TGTGCCAGCAGCCTTCTGGGACTTAGCGGGGGGGATACGCAGTATTTT.

This clonotype was seen a few times. The V and J genes are TRBV5-1 and TRBJ1-5; a weak D match, TRBD1 (5 bases). Germline V gene lookup returns CDR1 SGHRS and CDR2 YFSETQ. V lost 3 bases and J lost 3, with 10 bases in between. The CDR3 runs 14 residues. CDR3 bases: TGCGCCAGCAGCTACGACAGTCCCAATCAGCCCCAGCATTTT. It translates to CASSYDSPNQPQHF. Using reference TRBV5-1 and TRBJ1-5 for the parts outside the CDR3, the full variable domain is KAGVTQTPRYLIKTRGQQVTLSCSPISGHRSVSWYQQTPGQGLQFLFEYFSETQRNKGNFPGRFSGRQFSNSRSEMNVSTLELGDSALYLCASSYDSPNQPQHFGDGTRLSIL.

This clonotype was counted between two and nine times. V usage is TRBV7-3 and J usage is TRBJ1-1; TRBD1 matches 9 bases. Germline CDR1 SGHTA, CDR2 FQGTGA. The CDR3 is made up of 15 amino acids. Losses at the gene ends were 5 bases for V and 3 bases for J; bases not matched to a gene: 7. The CDR3 sequence: CASSATGGGHTEAFF. CDR3 in DNA: TGTGCCAGCAGCGCAACAGGGGGCGGGCACACTGAAGCTTTCTTT.

This clonotype was observed a handful of times. The V call is TRBV24-1, the J call TRBJ1-2; 9 bases are shared with TRBD1. The CDR3 contains 13 residues. V was pared by 8 bases and J by 4 bases, with 4 bases of the junction left unmatched. Per the germline V gene, CDR1 is KGHDR and CDR2 is SFDVKD. The CDR3 nucleotides are TGTGCCACCACCGCGGGACAGGGCTATGGCTACACCTTC. Amino acid sequence: CATTAGQGYGYTF.

The CDR3 spells CASSTKPQGAGEQYF. The CDR3 coding sequence is TGTGCCAGCAGTACAAAGCCGCAGGGGGCCGGCGAGCAGTACTTC. The chain recombines TRBV12-3 or TRBV12-4 with TRBJ2-7, with 8 bases identical to TRBD1. Trimming removed 5 bases from V and 6 bases from J; junction bases left unmatched: 12. The CDR3 is made up of 15 amino acids.

J is TRBJ2-3 and V is TRBV7-2; 11 positions agree with TRBD2. Unmatched junction bases numbered 11, after V lost 5 bases and J lost 1 base. The CDR3 runs 18 residues. From germline, CDR1 is SGHTA and CDR2 FQGNSA. The CDR3 bases are TGTGCCAGCAGCCCTAGCGGGAGGACCCTAATCGGCACAGATACGCAGTATTTT. Protein: CASSPSGRTLIGTDTQYF.